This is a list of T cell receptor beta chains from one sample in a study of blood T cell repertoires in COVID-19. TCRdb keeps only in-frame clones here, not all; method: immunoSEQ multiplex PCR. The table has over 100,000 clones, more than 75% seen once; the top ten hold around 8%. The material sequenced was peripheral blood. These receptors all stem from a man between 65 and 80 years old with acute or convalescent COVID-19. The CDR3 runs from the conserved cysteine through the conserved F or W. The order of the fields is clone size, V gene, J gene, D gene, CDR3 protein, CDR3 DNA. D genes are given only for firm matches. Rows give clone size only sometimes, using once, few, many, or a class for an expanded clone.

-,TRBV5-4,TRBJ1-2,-,CASSVQGSNGYTF,TGTGCCAGCAGCGTACAGGGTTCTAATGGCTACACCTTC
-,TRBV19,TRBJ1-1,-,CASSITGGAGTEAFF,TGTGCCAGTAGTATTACCGGAGGGGCGGGCACTGAAGCTTTCTTT
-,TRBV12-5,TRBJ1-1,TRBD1,CASGLARDRGNTEAFF,TGTGCTAGTGGTTTGGCCCGGGACAGGGGCAACACTGAAGCTTTCTTT
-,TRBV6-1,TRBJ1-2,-,CASSEALREGGGYTF,TGTGCCAGCAGTGAAGCGCTTCGGGAGGGGGGTGGCTACACCTTC
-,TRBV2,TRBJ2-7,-,CASSEQRAGEQYF,TGTGCCAGCAGTGAACAGAGGGCCGGCGAGCAGTACTTC
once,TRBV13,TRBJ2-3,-,CASSLRARGTQYF,TGTGCCAGCAGCCTGCGGGCACGAGGGACGCAGTATTTT
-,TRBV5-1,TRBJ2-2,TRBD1,CASSPGTGYTGELFF,TGCGCCAGCAGCCCGGGGACAGGATACACCGGGGAGCTGTTTTTT
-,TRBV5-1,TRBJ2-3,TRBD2,CASNPSGGSDTQYF,TGCGCCAGCAACCCTAGCGGGGGGTCAGATACGCAGTATTTT
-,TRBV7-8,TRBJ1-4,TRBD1,CASSLPGGNEKLFF,TGTGCCAGCAGCTTACCAGGGGGCAATGAAAAACTGTTTTTT
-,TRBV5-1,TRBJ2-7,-,CASSLSTSGQYEQYF,TGCGCCAGCAGCTTATCAACTAGTGGACAGTACGAGCAGTACTTC
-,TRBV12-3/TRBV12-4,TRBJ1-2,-,CASMNSGYGYTF,TGTGCCAGCATGAATTCAGGGTATGGCTACACCTTC
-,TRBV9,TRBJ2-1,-,CASSVGAGLTLNYNEQFF,TGTGCCAGCAGCGTAGGGGCGGGGCTCACTCTAAACTACAATGAGCAGTTCTTC
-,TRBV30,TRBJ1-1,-,CAWSVRAAGEAFF,TGTGCCTGGAGTGTACGGGCAGCAGGGGAAGCTTTCTTT
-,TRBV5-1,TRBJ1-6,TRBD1,CASSSGTGVTVGSPLHF,TGCGCCAGCAGCTCCGGGACAGGGGTTACGGTCGGTTCACCCCTCCACTTT
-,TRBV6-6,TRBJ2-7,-,CASSARGPYEQYF,TGTGCCAGCAGTGCCCGGGGTCCCTACGAGCAGTACTTC
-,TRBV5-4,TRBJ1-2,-,CASSLVAGKPYGYTF,TGTGCCAGCAGCTTGGTAGCTGGAAAACCCTATGGCTACACCTTC
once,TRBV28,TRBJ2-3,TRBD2,CASSPSGTRVTDTQYF,TGTGCCAGCAGTCCCTCCGGGACTAGGGTCACGGATACGCAGTATTTT
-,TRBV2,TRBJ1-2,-,CASSRWASYTF,TGTGCCAGCAGTAGGTGGGCGAGCTACACCTTC
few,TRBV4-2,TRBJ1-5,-,CASSQDVNSNQPQHF,TGTGCCAGCAGCCAAGATGTTAATAGCAATCAGCCCCAGCATTTT
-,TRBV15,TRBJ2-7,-,CATSRDLHSTYEQYF,TGTGCCACCAGCAGAGATCTCCACAGTACCTACGAGCAGTACTTC
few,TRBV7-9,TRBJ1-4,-,CASSFGLNEKLFF,TGTGCCAGCAGCTTTGGGCTAAATGAAAAACTGTTTTTT
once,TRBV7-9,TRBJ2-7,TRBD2,CASSPGPGLAYEQYF,TGTGCCAGCAGCCCCGGCCCGGGACTAGCCTACGAGCAGTACTTC
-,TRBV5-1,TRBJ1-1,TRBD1,CASSSRTGLNTEAFF,TGCGCCAGCAGCTCAAGGACAGGGTTGAACACTGAAGCTTTCTTT
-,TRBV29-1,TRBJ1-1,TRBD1,CSVAGTANTEAFF,TGCAGCGTAGCCGGGACAGCGAACACTGAAGCTTTCTTT
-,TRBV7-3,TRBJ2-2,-,CASSRVSPGELFF,TGTGCCAGCAGCCGGGTCAGCCCCGGGGAGCTGTTTTTT
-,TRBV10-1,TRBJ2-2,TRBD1,CASSAGQGGAGELFF,TGCGCCAGCAGTGCAGGACAGGGGGGGGCCGGGGAGCTGTTTTTT
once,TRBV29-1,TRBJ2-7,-,CSVSWGGPRNEQYF,TGCAGCGTCAGTTGGGGGGGGCCGAGGAACGAGCAGTACTTC
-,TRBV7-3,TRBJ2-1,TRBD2,CASSPGGVLRSEQFF,TGTGCCAGCAGCCCGGGGGGAGTTTTACGTTCGGAGCAGTTCTTC
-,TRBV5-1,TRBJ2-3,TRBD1,CASSLVPQRQGERDTQYF,TGCGCCAGCAGCTTGGTCCCTCAACGACAGGGGGAGAGGGATACGCAGTATTTT
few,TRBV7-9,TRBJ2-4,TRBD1,CASSRNRGFKNIQYF,TGTGCCAGCAGTAGAAACAGGGGGTTCAAAAACATTCAGTACTTC
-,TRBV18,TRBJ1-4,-,CASSLRSPRITEKLFF,TGTGCCAGCTCACTTAGATCCCCCCGTATAACTGAAAAACTGTTTTTT
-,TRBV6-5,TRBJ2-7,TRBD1,CASRRGTGVYEQYF,TGTGCCAGCAGAAGGGGGACAGGGGTCTACGAGCAGTACTTC
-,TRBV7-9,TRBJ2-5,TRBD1,CASLSFTRGKETQYF,TGTGCCAGCCTATCCTTTACCAGGGGGAAGGAGACCCAGTACTTC
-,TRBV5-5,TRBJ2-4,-,CASSPLRVLAKNIQYF,TGTGCCAGCAGCCCTCTCAGGGTGCTAGCCAAAAACATTCAGTACTTC
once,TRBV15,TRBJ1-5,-,CATSRESWAGSNQPQHF,TGTGCCACCAGCAGAGAATCTTGGGCAGGGAGCAATCAGCCCCAGCATTTT
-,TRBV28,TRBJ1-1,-,CASSLTGGNTEAFF,TGTGCCAGCAGTTTAACGGGGGGGAACACTGAAGCTTTCTTT
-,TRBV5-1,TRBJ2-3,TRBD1,CASRQGDGRDTQYF,TGCGCCAGCAGACAGGGGGATGGAAGGGATACGCAGTATTTT
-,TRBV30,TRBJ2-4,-,CAWSTRNIQYF,TGTGCCTGGAGTACTCGGAACATTCAGTACTTC
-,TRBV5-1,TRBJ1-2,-,CASSLEAGGNGYTF,TGCGCCAGCAGCTTGGAGGCAGGAGGAAATGGCTACACCTTC
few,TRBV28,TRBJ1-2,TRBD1,CASSPGQNIYGYTF,TGTGCCAGCAGCCCGGGACAGAACATCTATGGCTACACCTTC
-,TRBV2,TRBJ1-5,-,CASSGQGTQPQHF,TGTGCCAGCAGTGGGCAGGGAACGCAGCCCCAGCATTTT
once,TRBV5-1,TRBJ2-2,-,CASSIPGPGELFF,TGCGCCAGCAGTATACCGGGTCCCGGGGAGCTGTTTTTT
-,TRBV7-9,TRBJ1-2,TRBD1,CASSFTGGLDGYTF,TGTGCCAGCAGCTTCACAGGGGGCTTAGATGGCTACACCTTC
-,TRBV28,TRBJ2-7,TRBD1,CASSPTGTGTYEQYF,TGTGCCAGCAGTCCGACCGGGACAGGGACCTACGAGCAGTACTTC
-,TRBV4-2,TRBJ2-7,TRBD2,CASSQDRTSASYEQYF,TGTGCCAGCAGCCAAGATCGGACTAGCGCCTCCTACGAGCAGTACTTC
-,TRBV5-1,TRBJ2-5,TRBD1,CASSPGGETQYF,TGCGCCAGCAGCCCAGGGGGAGAGACCCAGTACTTC
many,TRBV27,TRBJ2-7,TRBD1,CASSLTPTGRSDEQYF,TGTGCCAGCAGTTTAACCCCGACAGGGAGAAGTGACGAGCAGTACTTC
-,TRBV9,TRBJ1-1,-,CASSEHPGLEAFF,TGTGCCAGCAGCGAGCACCCAGGCCTTGAAGCTTTCTTT
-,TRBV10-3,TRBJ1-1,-,CAISNRGDTEAFF,TGTGCCATTTCTAATCGGGGGGACACTGAAGCTTTCTTT
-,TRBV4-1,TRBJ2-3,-,CASSPLTLGRFTDTQYF,TGCGCCAGCAGTCCCCTAACCCTAGGGAGGTTCACAGATACGCAGTATTTT
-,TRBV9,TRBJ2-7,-,CASSVGPGGALTYEQYF,TGTGCCAGCAGCGTGGGACCCGGGGGAGCCCTTACCTACGAGCAGTACTTC
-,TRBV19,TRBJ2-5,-,CASTDGGLRLGQETQYF,TGTGCCAGTACGGATGGGGGACTGAGGCTTGGACAAGAGACCCAGTACTTC
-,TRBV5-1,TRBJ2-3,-,CASSPVLGTDTQYF,TGCGCCAGCAGCCCTGTCCTAGGCACAGATACGCAGTATTTT
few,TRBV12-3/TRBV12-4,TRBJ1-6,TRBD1,CASSRDSREPLHF,TGTGCCAGCAGTAGGGACAGCAGGGAACCCCTCCACTTT
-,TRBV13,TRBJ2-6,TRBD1,CASSGQGLSGANVLTF,TGTGCCAGCAGTGGACAGGGTCTCTCTGGGGCCAACGTCCTGACTTTC
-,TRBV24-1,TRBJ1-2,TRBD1,CATSETDRGHGYTF,TGTGCCACCAGTGAGACGGACAGGGGCCATGGCTACACCTTC
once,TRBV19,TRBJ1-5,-,CASSIAGYSNQPQHF,TGTGCCAGTAGTATAGCCGGTTATAGCAATCAGCCCCAGCATTTT
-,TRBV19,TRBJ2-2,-,CASRLGAGELFF,TGTGCCAGTAGGCTGGGCGCCGGGGAGCTGTTTTTT
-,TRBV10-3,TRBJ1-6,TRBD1,CAITQGAYNSPLHF,TGTGCCATCACCCAGGGGGCCTATAATTCACCCCTCCACTTT